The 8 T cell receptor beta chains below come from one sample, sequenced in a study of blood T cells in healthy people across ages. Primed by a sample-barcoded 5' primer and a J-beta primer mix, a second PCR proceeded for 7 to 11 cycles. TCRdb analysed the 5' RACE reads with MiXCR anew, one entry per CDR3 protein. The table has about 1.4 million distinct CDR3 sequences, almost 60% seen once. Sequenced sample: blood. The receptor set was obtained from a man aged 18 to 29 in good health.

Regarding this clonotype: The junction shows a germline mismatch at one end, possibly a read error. The CDR3 region is CAGSAVWDRGLSEQYF. The CDR3, as DNA: TGTGCCGGCAGCGCCGTTTGGGACAGGGGACTCAGTGAGCAGTACTTC. This chain uses TRBV9 with TRBJ2-5; 10 bases agree with TRBD1. CDR3 size: 16 residues. From germline, CDR1 is SGDLS and CDR2 YYNGEE.

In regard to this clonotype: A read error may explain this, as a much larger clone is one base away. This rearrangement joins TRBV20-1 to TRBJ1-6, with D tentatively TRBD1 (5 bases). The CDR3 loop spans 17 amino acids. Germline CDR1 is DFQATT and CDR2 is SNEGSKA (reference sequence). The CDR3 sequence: CSATPGTESSYNSPPHF. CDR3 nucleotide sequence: TGCAGTGCTACGCCCGGGACTGAGAGCTCCTATAATTCACCCCCCCACTTT.

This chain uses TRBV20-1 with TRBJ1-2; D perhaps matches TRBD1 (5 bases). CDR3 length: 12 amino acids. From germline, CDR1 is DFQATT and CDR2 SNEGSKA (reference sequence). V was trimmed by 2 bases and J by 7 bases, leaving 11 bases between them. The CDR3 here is CSARPDTFGYTF. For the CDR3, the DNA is TGCAGTGCTAGACCGGACACCTTTGGCTACACCTTC.

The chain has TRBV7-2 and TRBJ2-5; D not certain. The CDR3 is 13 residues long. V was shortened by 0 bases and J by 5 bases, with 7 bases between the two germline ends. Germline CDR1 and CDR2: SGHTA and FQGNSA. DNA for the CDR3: TGTGCCAGCAGCTTAGCCCCGGTCGAGACCCAGTACTTC. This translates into CASSLAPVETQYF.

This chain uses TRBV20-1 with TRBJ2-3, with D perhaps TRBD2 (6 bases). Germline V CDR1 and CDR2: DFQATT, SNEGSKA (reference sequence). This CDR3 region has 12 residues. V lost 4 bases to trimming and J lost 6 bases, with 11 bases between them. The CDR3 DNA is TGCAGTGCTACGGGGGTTGGGGATACGCAGTATTTT. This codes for CSATGVGDTQYF.

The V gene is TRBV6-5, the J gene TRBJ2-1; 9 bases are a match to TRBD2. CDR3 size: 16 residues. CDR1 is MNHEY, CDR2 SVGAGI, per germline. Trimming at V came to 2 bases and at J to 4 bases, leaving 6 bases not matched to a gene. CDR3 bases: TGTGCCAGCAGTTACGTCGGCGGGAGGGGTTACAATGAGCAGTTCTTC. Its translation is CASSYVGGRGYNEQFF.

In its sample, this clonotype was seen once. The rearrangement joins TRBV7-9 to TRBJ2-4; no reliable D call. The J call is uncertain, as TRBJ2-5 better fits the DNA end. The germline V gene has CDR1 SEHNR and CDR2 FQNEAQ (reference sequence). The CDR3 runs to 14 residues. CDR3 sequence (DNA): TGTGCCAGCAGCTTTACAGTAGTGACGGAGACCCAGTACTTC. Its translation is CASSFTVVTETQYF.

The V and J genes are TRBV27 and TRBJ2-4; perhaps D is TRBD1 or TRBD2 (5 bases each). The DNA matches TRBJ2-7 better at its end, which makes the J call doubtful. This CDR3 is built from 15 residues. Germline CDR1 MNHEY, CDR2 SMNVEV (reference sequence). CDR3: CASSPLGRTSYEQYF. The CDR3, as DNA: TGTGCCAGCAGTCCACTGGGACGGACCTCCTACGAGCAGTACTTC.